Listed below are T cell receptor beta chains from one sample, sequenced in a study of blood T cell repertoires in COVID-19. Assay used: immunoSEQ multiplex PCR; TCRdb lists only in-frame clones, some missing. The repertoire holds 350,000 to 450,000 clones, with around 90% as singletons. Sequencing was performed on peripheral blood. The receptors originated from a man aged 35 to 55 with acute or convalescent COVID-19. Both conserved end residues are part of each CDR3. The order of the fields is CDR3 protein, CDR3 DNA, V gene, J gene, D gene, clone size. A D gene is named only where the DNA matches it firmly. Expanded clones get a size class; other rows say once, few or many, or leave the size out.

cdr3_aa: CASSFFGGLAVSSYEQYF
cdr3_nt: TGTGCCAGCAGTTTCTTCGGGGGACTAGCGGTTAGCTCCTACGAGCAGTACTTC
v_call: TRBV28
j_call: TRBJ2-7
d_call: TRBD2
clone_size: .

cdr3_aa: CASSFRYRGSNTEAFF
cdr3_nt: TGTGCCAGCAGCTTCCGTTACAGGGGATCGAACACTGAAGCTTTCTTT
v_call: TRBV7-3
j_call: TRBJ1-1
d_call: TRBD1
clone_size: .

cdr3_aa: CASITDWNSPLHF
cdr3_nt: TGTGCCAGCATAACAGATTGGAATTCACCCCTCCACTTT
v_call: TRBV2
j_call: TRBJ1-6
d_call: .
clone_size: .

cdr3_aa: CASRTGTNFLPLHF
cdr3_nt: TGTGCCAGCAGAACCGGGACAAATTTCTTACCCCTCCACTTT
v_call: TRBV28
j_call: TRBJ1-6
d_call: .
clone_size: .

cdr3_aa: CASSLAQRGADTQYF
cdr3_nt: TGTGCCAGCAGCTTAGCCCAGCGGGGAGCAGATACGCAGTATTTT
v_call: TRBV7-9
j_call: TRBJ2-3
d_call: TRBD2
clone_size: .

cdr3_aa: CASSQDWSGINTDTQYF
cdr3_nt: TGTGCCAGCAGCCAAGATTGGAGCGGGATAAACACAGATACGCAGTATTTT
v_call: TRBV3-1/TRBV3-2
j_call: TRBJ2-3
d_call: TRBD2
clone_size: .

cdr3_aa: CASRAQGNYGYTF
cdr3_nt: TGTGCCAGCAGAGCCCAGGGGAACTATGGCTACACCTTC
v_call: TRBV2
j_call: TRBJ1-2
d_call: .
clone_size: .

cdr3_aa: CASSLAGVRNTEAFF
cdr3_nt: TGTGCCAGCAGTTTAGCGGGGGTACGGAACACTGAAGCTTTCTTT
v_call: TRBV28
j_call: TRBJ1-1
d_call: .
clone_size: once

cdr3_aa: CARSPPRIKETQYF
cdr3_nt: TGTGCCAGAAGCCCCCCCAGGATCAAAGAGACCCAGTACTTC
v_call: TRBV5-3
j_call: TRBJ2-5
d_call: .
clone_size: .

cdr3_aa: CASSPSAGGIRYNEQFF
cdr3_nt: TGTGCCAGCAGCCCCTCGGCGGGCGGGATCCGGTACAATGAGCAGTTCTTC
v_call: TRBV3-1/TRBV3-2
j_call: TRBJ2-1
d_call: .
clone_size: .

cdr3_aa: CASSLGTTGLNSPLHF
cdr3_nt: TGTGCCAGCAGCTTGGGAACGACAGGGTTAAATTCACCCCTCCACTTT
v_call: TRBV5-5
j_call: TRBJ1-6
d_call: TRBD1
clone_size: once

cdr3_aa: CASSYSWTGGSPLHF
cdr3_nt: TGTGCCAGCAGTTACAGCTGGACAGGGGGCTCACCCCTCCACTTT
v_call: TRBV6-5
j_call: TRBJ1-6
d_call: TRBD1
clone_size: .

cdr3_aa: CASSGLTSQETQYF
cdr3_nt: TGTGCCAGCAGCGGCTTGACTAGTCAAGAGACCCAGTACTTC
v_call: TRBV5-5
j_call: TRBJ2-5
d_call: .
clone_size: once

cdr3_aa: CASSLGGRPKGGYTF
cdr3_nt: TGTGCCAGCAGTTTAGGGGGCAGGCCTAAAGGAGGCTACACCTTC
v_call: TRBV27
j_call: TRBJ1-2
d_call: .
clone_size: .

cdr3_aa: CASSSTPRQGAFDTQYF
cdr3_nt: TGCGCCAGCAGCTCGACGCCTCGACAGGGGGCATTTGATACGCAGTATTTT
v_call: TRBV5-1
j_call: TRBJ2-3
d_call: TRBD1
clone_size: .

cdr3_aa: CASSQVSRVGTGELFF
cdr3_nt: TGCGCCAGCAGCCAAGTCTCCAGGGTGGGCACCGGGGAGCTGTTTTTT
v_call: TRBV4-3
j_call: TRBJ2-2
d_call: .
clone_size: once

cdr3_aa: CASSGQGARGANVLTF
cdr3_nt: TGTGCCAGCAGCGGACAGGGGGCGCGTGGGGCCAACGTCCTGACTTTC
v_call: TRBV5-4
j_call: TRBJ2-6
d_call: TRBD1
clone_size: .

cdr3_aa: CASSLGTVKRYF
cdr3_nt: TGTGCCAGCAGCTTAGGGACAGTAAAGAGGTACTTC
v_call: TRBV5-6
j_call: TRBJ2-7
d_call: TRBD1
clone_size: .

cdr3_aa: CATSRDRSGNYGYTF
cdr3_nt: TGTGCCACCAGCAGAGATCGGTCCGGGAACTATGGCTACACCTTC
v_call: TRBV15
j_call: TRBJ1-2
d_call: .
clone_size: .

cdr3_aa: CASSVDGTGDTGELFF
cdr3_nt: TGTGCCAGCAGCGTAGACGGGACAGGGGACACCGGGGAGCTGTTTTTT
v_call: TRBV9
j_call: TRBJ2-2
d_call: TRBD1
clone_size: once

cdr3_aa: CASSALGASQPQHF
cdr3_nt: TGTGCCAGCAGCGCGCTGGGGGCAAGTCAGCCCCAGCATTTT
v_call: TRBV28
j_call: TRBJ1-5
d_call: .
clone_size: .

cdr3_aa: CASGLGLDTQYF
cdr3_nt: TGTGCTAGTGGTTTGGGTCTAGATACGCAGTATTTT
v_call: TRBV12-5
j_call: TRBJ2-3
d_call: .
clone_size: .

cdr3_aa: CASNPSRDLAKNIQYF
cdr3_nt: TGTGCCAGCAACCCCTCGCGGGATTTGGCCAAAAACATTCAGTACTTC
v_call: TRBV2
j_call: TRBJ2-4
d_call: .
clone_size: .

cdr3_aa: CASSLGLQGDYEKLFF
cdr3_nt: TGCGCCAGCAGCTTGGGGTTACAGGGGGACTATGAAAAACTGTTTTTT
v_call: TRBV5-1
j_call: TRBJ1-4
d_call: TRBD1
clone_size: .

cdr3_aa: CASSLEPGQINNSPLHF
cdr3_nt: TGTGCCAGCAGCTTAGAACCAGGACAGATAAATAATTCACCCCTCCACTTT
v_call: TRBV7-8
j_call: TRBJ1-6
d_call: .
clone_size: .